This T cell receptor beta chain was retrieved from a study of blood T cell repertoires in COVID-19. The wider study: The United States, Italy and Spain were the sources of the acute and convalescent COVID-19 samples. PBMCs, B-cell-depleted T cells, or T cells provided the cDNA or gDNA that made up the material.

Per germline, CDR1 WNHNN and CDR2 SYGVQD (reference sequence). The V end lost 3 bases, the J end lost 3 bases, and 12 bases lay between the germline ends. There are 14 residues in the CDR3. TCRdb keeps only in-frame clones here, not all; method: immunoSEQ multiplex PCR. The table has tens of thousands of clones, 81% seen once. The TCR originated in a man older than 75 with acute or convalescent COVID-19. Sequencing input: peripheral blood. J is TRBJ2-7 and V is TRBV10-1; D remains unclear. The CDR3 DNA reads TGCGCCAGCAGTGATTACGGCCGAGGCTACGAGCAGTACTTC. Protein: CASSDYGRGYEQYF.